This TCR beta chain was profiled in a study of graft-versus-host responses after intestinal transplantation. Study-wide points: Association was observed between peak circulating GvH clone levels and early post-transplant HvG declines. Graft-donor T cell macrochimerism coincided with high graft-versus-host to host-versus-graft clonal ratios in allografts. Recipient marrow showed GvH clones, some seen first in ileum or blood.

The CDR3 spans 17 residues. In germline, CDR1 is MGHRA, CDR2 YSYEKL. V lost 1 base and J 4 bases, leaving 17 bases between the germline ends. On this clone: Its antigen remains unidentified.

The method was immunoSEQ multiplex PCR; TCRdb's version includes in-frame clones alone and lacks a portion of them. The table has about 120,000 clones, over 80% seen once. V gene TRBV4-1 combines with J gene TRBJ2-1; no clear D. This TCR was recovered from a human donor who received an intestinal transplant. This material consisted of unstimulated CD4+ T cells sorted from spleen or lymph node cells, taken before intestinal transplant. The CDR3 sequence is CASSQGLVTQTYNEQFF. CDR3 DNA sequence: TGCGCCAGCAGCCAAGGGTTGGTGACACAGACGTACAATGAGCAGTTCTTC.